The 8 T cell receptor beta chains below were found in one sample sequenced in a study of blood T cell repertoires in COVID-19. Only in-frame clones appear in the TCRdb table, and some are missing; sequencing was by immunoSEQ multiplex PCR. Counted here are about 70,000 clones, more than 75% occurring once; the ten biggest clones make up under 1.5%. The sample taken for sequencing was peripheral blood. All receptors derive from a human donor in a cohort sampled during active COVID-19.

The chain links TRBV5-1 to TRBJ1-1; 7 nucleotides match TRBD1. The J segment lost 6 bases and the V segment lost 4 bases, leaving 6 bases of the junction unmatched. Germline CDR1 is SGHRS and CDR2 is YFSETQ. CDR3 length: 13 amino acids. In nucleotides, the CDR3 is TGCGCCAGCAGCCCGACAGGGTTCCCTGAAGCTTTCTTT. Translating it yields CASSPTGFPEAFF.

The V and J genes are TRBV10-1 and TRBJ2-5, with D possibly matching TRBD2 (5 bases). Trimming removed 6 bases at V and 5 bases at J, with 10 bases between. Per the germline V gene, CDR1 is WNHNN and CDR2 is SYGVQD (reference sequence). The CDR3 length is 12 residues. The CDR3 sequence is CASRGSVETQYF. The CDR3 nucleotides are TGCGCCAGCAGGGGGAGCGTGGAGACCCAGTACTTC.

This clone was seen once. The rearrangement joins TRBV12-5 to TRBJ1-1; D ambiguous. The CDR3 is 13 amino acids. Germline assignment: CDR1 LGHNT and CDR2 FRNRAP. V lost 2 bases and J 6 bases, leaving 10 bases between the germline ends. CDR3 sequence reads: CASGLLPLAEAFF. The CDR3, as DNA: TGTGCTAGTGGTTTGCTACCCCTGGCTGAAGCTTTCTTT.

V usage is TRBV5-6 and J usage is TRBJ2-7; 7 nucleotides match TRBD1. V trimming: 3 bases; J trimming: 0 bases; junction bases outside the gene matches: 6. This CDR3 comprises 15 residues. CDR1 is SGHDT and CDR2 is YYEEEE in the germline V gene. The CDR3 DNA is TGTGCCAGCAGCTACAGGGGCCATCTCTCCTACGAGCAGTACGTC. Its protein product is CASSYRGHLSYEQYV.

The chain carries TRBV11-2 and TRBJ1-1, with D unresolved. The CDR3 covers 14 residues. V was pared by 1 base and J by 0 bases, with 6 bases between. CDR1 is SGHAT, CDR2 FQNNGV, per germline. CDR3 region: CASSLAALNTEAFF. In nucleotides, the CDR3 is TGTGCCAGCAGCTTAGCAGCGTTGAACACTGAAGCTTTCTTT.

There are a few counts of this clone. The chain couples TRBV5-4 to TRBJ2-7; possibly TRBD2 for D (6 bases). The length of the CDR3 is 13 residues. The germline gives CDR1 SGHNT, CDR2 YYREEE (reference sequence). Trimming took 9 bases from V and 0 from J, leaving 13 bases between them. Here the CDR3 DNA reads TGTGCCACCGAAGCGGGTTCCTCCTACGAGCAGTACTTC. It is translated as CATEAGSSYEQYF.

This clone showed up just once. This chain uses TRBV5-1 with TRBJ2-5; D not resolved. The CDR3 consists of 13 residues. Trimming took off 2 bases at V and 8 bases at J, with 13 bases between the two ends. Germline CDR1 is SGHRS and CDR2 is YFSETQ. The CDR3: CASSFDYVLTQYF. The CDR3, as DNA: TGCGCCAGCAGCTTCGATTACGTCCTAACCCAGTACTTC.

The CDR3 sequence is CASTELAGGWGEQFF. The CDR3 nucleotides read TGTGCCAGCACCGAGCTAGCGGGAGGGTGGGGTGAGCAGTTCTTC. The V gene is TRBV7-6, the J gene TRBJ2-1, with 12 bases aligning to TRBD2. Germline values: CDR1 SGHVS, CDR2 FNYEAQ. The CDR3 totals 15 residues. J lost 9 bases, V lost 7 bases, and 10 bases had no gene match.